These 28 T cell receptor beta chains were all obtained from the same sample, sequenced in a study of somatic mutations in cytotoxic T cells in rheumatoid arthritis. Repertoires were generated with immunoSEQ multiplex PCR, while TCRdb's copy carries only in-frame clones and drops some. The sample includes 15,000 to 20,000 clones, 70% to 85% of them seen just once. The sequenced sample was CD8+ T cells sorted from blood. Receptors originate from an adult with rheumatoid arthritis.

This clone was recorded only once. The V call is TRBV29-1, the J call TRBJ2-1; TRBD1 or TRBD2 may be the D gene (5 bases each). CDR1 and CDR2 from the germline V gene are SQVTM and ANQGSEA. Trimming removed 2 bases at V and 4 bases at J, with 15 bases between. The CDR3 contains 15 residues. Written as DNA, the CDR3 is TGCAGCGTTGAAAAGGACGGGACGGCTTACAATGAGCAGTTCTTC. Its protein product is CSVEKDGTAYNEQFF.

Written as DNA, the CDR3 is TGTGCCAGCAGTGGGGGGGACAGGGTGTGTGAGCAGTACGTC. It codes for CASSGGDRVCEQYV. This rearrangement joins TRBV6-1 to TRBJ2-7, with 9 bases matching TRBD1. The V gene end was trimmed by 4 bases and the J gene end by 7 bases; junction bases not matched to a gene: 8. CDR3 length: 14 amino acids. Germline assignment: CDR1 MNHNS and CDR2 SASEGT.

The gene calls are TRBV28 and TRBJ2-7; possibly TRBD1 for D (6 bases). Trimming pared 8 bases from V and 3 bases from J, leaving 11 bases between. CDR1 and CDR2 from the germline V gene are MDHEN and SYDVKM. This CDR3 is built from 12 residues. CDR3 sequence (DNA): TGTGCCAGCTCAGGGGCCCGCTACGAGCAGTACTTC. It translates to CASSGARYEQYF.

The chain recombines TRBV13 with TRBJ1-2, with D uncertain. Germline CDR1 reads PRHDT; CDR2 reads FYEKMQ (reference sequence). This CDR3 region has 14 residues. V shed 3 bases and J shed 4 bases, with 12 bases lying between them. CDR3 in DNA: TGTGCCAGCAGCTTCGGTCCTCGAGGCTATGGCTACACCTTC. Amino acid sequence: CASSFGPRGYGYTF.

The chain couples TRBV28 to TRBJ1-2; no firm D call. Deletions cut 5 bases from V and 6 bases from J, with 13 bases between. Germline lookup yields CDR1 MDHEN and CDR2 SYDVKM. There are 13 residues in the CDR3. This chain's CDR3 is CASSPLPFDGYTF. CDR3 sequence (DNA): TGTGCCAGCAGTCCGCTTCCCTTTGATGGCTACACCTTC.

The chain employs TRBV29-1 and TRBJ2-3; no definite D call. The CDR3 covers 13 residues. Germline V gene sequence: CDR1 SQVTM, CDR2 ANQGSEA. With 6 bases removed from V and 2 bases from J, the gap between germline ends came to 12 bases. CDR3 nucleotides: TGCAGCGTATTGGGTGCGTCCACAGATACGCAGTATTTT. This gives the protein CSVLGASTDTQYF.

The chain uses TRBV27 and TRBJ2-5, with D perhaps being TRBD1 or TRBD2 (5 bases each). Germline CDR1 and CDR2: MNHEY and SMNVEV (reference sequence). The V gene lost 4 bases and the J gene lost 4 bases, with 22 bases spanning the gap. CDR3 length: 17 residues. CDR3 sequence: CASSSMTSGPLTETQYF. CDR3 coding DNA: TGTGCCAGCAGTTCCATGACCTCGGGGCCCCTCACAGAGACCCAGTACTTC.

The chain employs TRBV5-4 and TRBJ2-7, with D possibly being TRBD1 (6 bases). In germline, CDR1 is SGHNT, CDR2 YYREEE (reference sequence). This CDR3 spans 14 amino acids. Trimming removed 4 bases from V and 7 bases from J, with 18 bases in between. CDR3 in DNA: TGTGCCAGCAGCCAAGGACAGCCCCCGGGGGAGCAGTACGTC. Translating it yields CASSQGQPPGEQYV.

This clone appeared a few times. This sample includes further DNA sequences coding for the same CDR3. This sequence joins TRBV10-3 and TRBJ2-6; tentative D call: TRBD1 (6 bases). Deletions cut 0 bases from V and 0 bases from J, with 6 bases between. The CDR3 consists of 16 residues. Germline V CDR1 and CDR2: ENHRY, SYGVKD. This CDR3 is CAISESGGSGANVLTF. CDR3 sequence (DNA): TGTGCCATCAGTGAGTCAGGGGGCTCTGGGGCCAACGTCCTGACTTTC.

V is TRBV29-1 and J is TRBJ1-1; 8 positions match TRBD1. Germline V CDR1 and CDR2: SQVTM, ANQGSEA. The CDR3 contains 13 residues. V was clipped by 4 bases and J by 5 bases; unmatched bases: 6. CDR3 sequence: CSVGGQGLTEAFF. The CDR3 DNA reads TGCAGCGTTGGAGGACAGGGCCTTACTGAAGCTTTCTTT.

Only a few counts were recorded for this clone. The chain recombines TRBV19 with TRBJ1-6; 9 positions agree with TRBD1. There are 15 residues in the CDR3. In germline, CDR1 is LNHDA, CDR2 SQIVND (reference sequence). V shed 3 bases, J shed 7 bases, and the junction held 4 bases outside the gene matches. CDR3 sequence (DNA): TGTGCCAGTAGTATCCAAGGACAGGGGAATTCACCCCTCCACTTT. The encoded protein is CASSIQGQGNSPLHF.

This chain uses TRBV7-9 with TRBJ1-5; D ambiguous. V was trimmed by 5 bases and J by 0 bases, leaving 11 bases between them. Germline V gives CDR1 SEHNR, CDR2 FQNEAQ (reference sequence). The length of the CDR3 is 15 residues. CDR3 nucleotide sequence: TGTGCCAGCAGCCCCGGAGACCTTAGCAATCAGCCCCAGCATTTT. Its translation is CASSPGDLSNQPQHF.

The chain carries TRBV27 and TRBJ2-7; perhaps D is TRBD1 or TRBD2 (5 bases each). Germline V gene data show CDR1 as MNHEY and CDR2 as SMNVEV (reference sequence). The CDR3 has 14 amino acids. V lost 5 bases and J lost 2, with 13 bases in between. The CDR3, as DNA: TGTGCCAGCAGTGCCCGGGACGGGGCCTACGAGCAGTACTTC. Translation gives CASSARDGAYEQYF.

V and J are TRBV7-9 and TRBJ1-3; D is unresolved. In germline, CDR1 is SEHNR, CDR2 FQNEAQ (reference sequence). The CDR3 runs to 15 residues. V was trimmed by 1 base and J by 6 bases, leaving 13 bases between them. CDR3 region: CASSLGGAGVNTIYF. In DNA, the CDR3 is TGTGCCAGCAGCTTAGGTGGTGCTGGAGTAAACACCATATATTTT.

V usage is TRBV7-9 and J usage is TRBJ2-7; 7 bases align to TRBD1. Germline CDR1 SEHNR, CDR2 FQNEAQ (reference sequence). The length of the CDR3 is 13 residues. V lost 4 bases and J lost 4; bases outside the gene matches: 4. The CDR3 sequence: CASSWDSVYEQYF. CDR3 nucleotide sequence: TGTGCCAGCAGCTGGGACAGCGTATACGAGCAGTACTTC.

The chain joins TRBV6-5 to TRBJ1-1; weak D call: TRBD1 (6 bases). The germline V gene encodes CDR1 MNHEY and CDR2 SVGAGI. This CDR3 is 14 amino acids long. V was cut by 6 bases and J by 5 bases, with 16 bases left in between. Here the CDR3 reads CASSPGGMGTEAFF. Written as DNA, the CDR3 is TGTGCCAGCAGCCCGGGGGGCATGGGGACTGAAGCTTTCTTT.

This clone has only a few counts. The chain has TRBV19 and TRBJ1-1; D unclear. The CDR3 length is 13 residues. Trimming cost V 5 bases and J 6 bases, with 13 bases left between them. Per the germline V gene, CDR1 is LNHDA and CDR2 is SQIVND (reference sequence). The CDR3 DNA is TGTGCCAGTAGTCCGACGCCGGGTTCTGAAGCTTTCTTT. Its translation is CASSPTPGSEAFF.

The J gene is TRBJ2-5, the V gene TRBV6-5; D is undetermined. From germline, CDR1 is MNHEY and CDR2 SVGAGI. Trimming took off 6 bases at V and 3 bases at J, with 11 bases between the two ends. The CDR3 extends over 13 amino acids. Here the CDR3 reads CASRHTEKETQYF. The CDR3 nucleotides are TGTGCCAGCAGACACACAGAGAAAGAGACCCAGTACTTC.

The V gene is TRBV2, the J gene TRBJ1-6; no clear D gene. The CDR3 loop spans 16 amino acids. V was shortened by 10 bases and J by 0 bases, with 16 bases between the two germline ends. The V gene's germline CDR1 is SNHLY and CDR2 FYNNEI. CDR3 region: CATRLTEGSYNSPLHF. Here the CDR3 DNA reads TGTGCCACTAGACTCACGGAGGGCTCCTATAATTCACCCCTCCACTTT.

This rearrangement joins TRBV11-2 to TRBJ2-5; weak D call: TRBD1 (6 bases). V gave up 3 bases and J gave up 1 base, with 9 bases separating them. There are 14 residues in the CDR3. Looked up from germline, CDR1 is SGHAT and CDR2 is FQNNGV. CDR3 amino acids: CASSFRDIQETQYF. The CDR3, as DNA: TGTGCCAGCAGCTTCCGGGACATCCAAGAGACCCAGTACTTC.

This clone was counted once. This rearrangement joins TRBV9 to TRBJ2-1; TRBD2 matches 8 bases. Germline V CDR1 and CDR2: SGDLS, YYNGEE. The ends lost 3 bases at V and 2 bases at J; junction bases unmatched: 10. This CDR3 comprises 17 residues. The CDR3 DNA follows: TGTGCCAGCAGCGCCGGGGGGGCTTACTCACCCTACAATGAGCAGTTCTTC. Encoded protein: CASSAGGAYSPYNEQFF.

V and J are TRBV9 and TRBJ2-3; D is perhaps TRBD2 (6 bases). Per germline, CDR1 SGDLS and CDR2 YYNGEE. The CDR3 length is 15 residues. Trimming left V 4 bases short and J 0 bases short, with 12 bases between. DNA of the CDR3: TGTGCCAGCAGCATCCGGGACTTAAGCACAGATACGCAGTATTTT. Amino acids: CASSIRDLSTDTQYF.

The V call is TRBV4-2, the J call TRBJ2-1, with TRBD2 as a possible D gene (6 bases). The germline gives CDR1 LGHNA, CDR2 YNFKEQ. Trimming took 1 base from V and 3 from J, leaving 13 bases between them. CDR3 size: 16 residues. CDR3 loop: CASSQAPRGGYNEQFF. The CDR3 region has the DNA TGTGCCAGCAGCCAAGCCCCCCGGGGAGGCTACAATGAGCAGTTCTTC.

This rearrangement joins TRBV4-1 to TRBJ1-5, with 8 bases matching TRBD1. The CDR3 is 16 residues long. The junction had 9 bases not matched to a gene; V was cut back by 1 base and J by 7 bases. Germline values: CDR1 MGHRA, CDR2 YSYEKL. The CDR3 nucleotides are TGCGCCAGCAGCCAAGTCGCCCAGGGGGCAAAACAGCCCCAGCATTTT. It is translated as CASSQVAQGAKQPQHF.

The chain links TRBV28 to TRBJ2-2; no definite D call. Germline lookup yields CDR1 MDHEN and CDR2 SYDVKM. V was trimmed by 6 bases and J by 2 bases, leaving 10 bases between them. CDR3 length: 14 amino acids. The CDR3 region has the DNA TGTGCCAGCAGGCCGACCCGAAACACCGGGGAGCTGTTTTTT. Its translation: CASRPTRNTGELFF.

This clone was observed once. This chain joins TRBV6-5 and TRBJ2-3; D uncertain. Trimming stripped 4 bases from V and 1 base from J, with 12 bases between. From germline, CDR1 is MNHEY and CDR2 SVGAGI. This CDR3 is built from 15 residues. In nucleotides, the CDR3 is TGTGCCAGCAGTTCAGCGACCGTTCGCACAGATACGCAGTATTTT. Translation gives CASSSATVRTDTQYF.

The gene calls are TRBV9 and TRBJ2-6; possibly TRBD2 for D (5 bases). CDR3 length: 18 amino acids. Trimming left V 0 bases short and J 2 bases short, with 15 bases between. The germline V gene encodes CDR1 SGDLS and CDR2 YYNGEE. CDR3 region: CASSVGSPGIAGANVLTF. In nucleotides, the CDR3 is TGTGCCAGCAGCGTAGGGAGTCCGGGGATAGCTGGGGCCAACGTCCTGACTTTC.

This chain joins TRBV21-1 and TRBJ1-4. TRBV21-1 is a listed pseudogene. CDR3 length: 16 amino acids. The CDR3 is CASTRRTFGFAEKLFF. CDR3 nucleotides: TGTGCCAGCACCCGTCGAACGTTCGGGTTCGCTGAAAAACTGTTTTTT.